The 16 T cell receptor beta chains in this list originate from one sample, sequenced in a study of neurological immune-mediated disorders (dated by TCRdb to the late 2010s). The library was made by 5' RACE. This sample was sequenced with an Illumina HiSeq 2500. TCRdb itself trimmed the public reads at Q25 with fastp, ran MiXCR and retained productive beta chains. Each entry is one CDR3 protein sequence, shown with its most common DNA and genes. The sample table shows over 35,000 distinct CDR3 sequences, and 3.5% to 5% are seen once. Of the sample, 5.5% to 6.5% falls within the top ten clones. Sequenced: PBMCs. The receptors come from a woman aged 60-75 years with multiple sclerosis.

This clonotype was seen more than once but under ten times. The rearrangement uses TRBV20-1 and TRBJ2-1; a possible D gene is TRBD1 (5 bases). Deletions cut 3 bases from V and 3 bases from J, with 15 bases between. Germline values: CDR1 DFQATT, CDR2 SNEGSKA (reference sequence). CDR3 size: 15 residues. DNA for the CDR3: TGCAGTGCTAGCGGAAACACAGGCAACTACAATGAGCAGTTCTTC. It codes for CSASGNTGNYNEQFF.

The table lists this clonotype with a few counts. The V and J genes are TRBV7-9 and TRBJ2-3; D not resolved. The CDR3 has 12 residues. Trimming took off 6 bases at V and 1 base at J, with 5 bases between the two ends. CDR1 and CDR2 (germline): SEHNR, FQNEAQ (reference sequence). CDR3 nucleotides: TGTGCCAGCAGACCGGGCACAGATACGCAGTATTTT. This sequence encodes CASRPGTDTQYF.

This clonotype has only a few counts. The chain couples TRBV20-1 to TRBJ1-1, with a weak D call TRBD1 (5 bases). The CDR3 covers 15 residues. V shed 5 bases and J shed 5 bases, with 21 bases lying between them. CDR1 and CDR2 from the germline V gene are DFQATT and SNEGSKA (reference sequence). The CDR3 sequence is CSAQAGWEPGTEAFF. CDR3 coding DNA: TGCAGTGCTCAGGCCGGATGGGAGCCAGGGACTGAAGCTTTCTTT.

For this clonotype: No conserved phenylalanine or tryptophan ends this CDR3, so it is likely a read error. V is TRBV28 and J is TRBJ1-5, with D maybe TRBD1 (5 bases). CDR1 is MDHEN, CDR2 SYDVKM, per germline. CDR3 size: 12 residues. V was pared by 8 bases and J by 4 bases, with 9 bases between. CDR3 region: CASAGINQPQHY. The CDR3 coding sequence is TGTGCCAGCGCAGGGATAAATCAGCCCCAGCATTAT.

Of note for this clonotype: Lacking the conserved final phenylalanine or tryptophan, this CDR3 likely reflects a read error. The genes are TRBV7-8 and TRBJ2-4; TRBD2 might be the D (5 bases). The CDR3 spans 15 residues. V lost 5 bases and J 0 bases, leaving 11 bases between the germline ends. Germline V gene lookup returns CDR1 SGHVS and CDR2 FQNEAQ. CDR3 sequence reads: CASSPQRLAKNIQYY. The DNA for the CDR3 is TGTGCCAGCAGCCCACAGCGGTTAGCCAAAAACATTCAGTACTAC.

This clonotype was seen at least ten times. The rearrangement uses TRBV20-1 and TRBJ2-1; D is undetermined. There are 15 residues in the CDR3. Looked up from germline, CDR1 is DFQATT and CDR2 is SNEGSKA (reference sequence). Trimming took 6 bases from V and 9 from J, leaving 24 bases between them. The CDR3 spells CSAVAAPEVMVEQFF. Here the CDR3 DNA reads TGCAGTGCCGTTGCGGCCCCCGAAGTTATGGTTGAGCAGTTCTTC.

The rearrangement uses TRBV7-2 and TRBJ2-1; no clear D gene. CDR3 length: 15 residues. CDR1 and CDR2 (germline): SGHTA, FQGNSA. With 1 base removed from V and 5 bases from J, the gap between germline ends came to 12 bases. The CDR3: CASSLDPASDNEQFF. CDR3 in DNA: TGTGCCAGCAGCTTAGACCCGGCGAGCGACAATGAGCAGTTCTTC.

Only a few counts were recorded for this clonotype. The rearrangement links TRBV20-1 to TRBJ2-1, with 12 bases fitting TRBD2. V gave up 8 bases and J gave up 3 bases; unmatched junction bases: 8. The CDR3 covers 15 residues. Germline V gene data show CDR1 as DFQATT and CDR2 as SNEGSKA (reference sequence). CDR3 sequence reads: CSTRTSGNFYNEQFF. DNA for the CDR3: TGCAGTACCAGGACTAGCGGGAACTTCTACAATGAGCAGTTCTTC.

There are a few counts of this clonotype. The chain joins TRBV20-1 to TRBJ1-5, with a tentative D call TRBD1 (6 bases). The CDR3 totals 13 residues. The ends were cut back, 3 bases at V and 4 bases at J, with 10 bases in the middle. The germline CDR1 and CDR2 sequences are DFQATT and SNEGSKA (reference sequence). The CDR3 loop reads CSARIQGNQPQHF. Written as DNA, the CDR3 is TGCAGTGCTAGGATACAGGGTAATCAGCCCCAGCATTTT.

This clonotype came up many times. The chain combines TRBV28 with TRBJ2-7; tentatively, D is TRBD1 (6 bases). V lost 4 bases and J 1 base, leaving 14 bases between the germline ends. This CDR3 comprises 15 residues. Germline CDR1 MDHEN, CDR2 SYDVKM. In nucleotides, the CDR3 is TGTGCCAGCAGTTCAGACTTCAGGGGTTCCTACGAGCAGTACTTC. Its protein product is CASSSDFRGSYEQYF.

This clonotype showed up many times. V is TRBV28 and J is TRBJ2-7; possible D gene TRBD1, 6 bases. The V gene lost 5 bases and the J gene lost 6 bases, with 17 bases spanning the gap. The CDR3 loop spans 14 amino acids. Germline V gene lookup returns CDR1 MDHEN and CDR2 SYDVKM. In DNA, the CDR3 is TGTGCCAGCAGTCACAACAGGGAACCCCTCGAGCAGTACTTC. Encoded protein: CASSHNREPLEQYF.

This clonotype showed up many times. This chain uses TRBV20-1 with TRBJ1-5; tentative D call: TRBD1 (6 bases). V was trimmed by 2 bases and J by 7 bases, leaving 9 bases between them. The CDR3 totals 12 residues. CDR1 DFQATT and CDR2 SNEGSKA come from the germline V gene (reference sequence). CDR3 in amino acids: CSARRGGQPQHF. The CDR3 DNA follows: TGCAGTGCTAGAAGGGGGGGACAGCCCCAGCATTTT.

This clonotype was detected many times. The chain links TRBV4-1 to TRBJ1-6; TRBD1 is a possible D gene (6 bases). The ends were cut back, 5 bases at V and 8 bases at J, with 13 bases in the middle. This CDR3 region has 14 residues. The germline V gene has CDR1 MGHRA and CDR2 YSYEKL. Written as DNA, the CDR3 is TGCGCCAGCAGCGGCGGACAGCGCCATTCACCCCTCCACTTT. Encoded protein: CASSGGQRHSPLHF.

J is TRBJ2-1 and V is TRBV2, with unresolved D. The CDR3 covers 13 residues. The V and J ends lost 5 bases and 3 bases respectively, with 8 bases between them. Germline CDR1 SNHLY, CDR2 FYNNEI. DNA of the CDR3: TGTGCCAGCAGTACCCAGCTCTACAATGAGCAGTTCTTC. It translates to CASSTQLYNEQFF.

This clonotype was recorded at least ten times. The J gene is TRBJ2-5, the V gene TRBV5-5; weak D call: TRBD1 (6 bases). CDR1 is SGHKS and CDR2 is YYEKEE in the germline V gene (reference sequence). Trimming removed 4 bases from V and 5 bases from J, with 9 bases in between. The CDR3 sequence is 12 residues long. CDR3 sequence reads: CASSLDRETQYF. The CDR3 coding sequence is TGTGCCAGCAGCCTCGACAGGGAGACCCAGTACTTC. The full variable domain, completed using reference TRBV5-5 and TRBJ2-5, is DAGVTQSPTHLIKTRGQQVTLRCSPISGHKSVSWYQQVLGQGPQFIFQYYEKEERGRGNFPDRFSARQFPNYSSELNVNALLLGDSALYLCASSLDRETQYFGPGTRLLVL.

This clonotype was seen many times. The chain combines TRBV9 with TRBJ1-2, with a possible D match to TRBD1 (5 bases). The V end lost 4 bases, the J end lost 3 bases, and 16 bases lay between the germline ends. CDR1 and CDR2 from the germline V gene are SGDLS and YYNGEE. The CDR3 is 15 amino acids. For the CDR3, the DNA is TGTGCCAGCAGCCCCCGGGCCGGGGGGGACTATGGCTACACCTTC. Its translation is CASSPRAGGDYGYTF.